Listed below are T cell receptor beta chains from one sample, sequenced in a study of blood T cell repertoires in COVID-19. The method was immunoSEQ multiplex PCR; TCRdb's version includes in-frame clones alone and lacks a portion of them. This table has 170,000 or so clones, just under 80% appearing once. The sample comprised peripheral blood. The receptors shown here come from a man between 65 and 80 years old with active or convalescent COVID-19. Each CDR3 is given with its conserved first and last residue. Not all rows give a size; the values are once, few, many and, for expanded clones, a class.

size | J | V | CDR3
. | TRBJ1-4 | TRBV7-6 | CASSLAVPGQGRNGKLFF
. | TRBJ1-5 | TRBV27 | CASSPNRDRDNQPQHF
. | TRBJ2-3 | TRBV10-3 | CAISEVQTTSTDTQYF
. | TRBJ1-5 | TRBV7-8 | CASSSGRAREDSNQPQHF
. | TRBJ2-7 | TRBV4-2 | CASSQGTYEQYF
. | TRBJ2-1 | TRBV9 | CASSVGSSGTDEQFF
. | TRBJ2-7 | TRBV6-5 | CASSYRDRGYEQYF
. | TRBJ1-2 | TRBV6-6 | CASRDRVRGYTF
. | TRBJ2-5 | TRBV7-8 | CASSLGRDLKETQYF
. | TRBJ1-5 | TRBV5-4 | CASSLGSEGYLTGGNQPQHF
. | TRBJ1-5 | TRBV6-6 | CASRRADQPQHF
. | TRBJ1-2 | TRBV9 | CASNRGQGRQGYTF
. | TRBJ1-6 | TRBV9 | CASSPNSRGSRDNSPLHF
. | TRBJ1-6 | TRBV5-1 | CASSLATGGASPLHF
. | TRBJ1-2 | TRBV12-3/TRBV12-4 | CASSPGGYGYTF
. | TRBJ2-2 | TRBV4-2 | CASSQAAGSTGELFF
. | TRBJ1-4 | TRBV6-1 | CASSEQGYEKLFF
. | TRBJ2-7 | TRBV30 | CAWSRGSSYEQYF
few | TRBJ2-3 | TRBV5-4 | CASSLSAGLGADTQYF
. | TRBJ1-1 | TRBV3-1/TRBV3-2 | CASSQTGGDTEAFF
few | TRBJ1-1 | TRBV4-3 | CASSQYGEWGAFF
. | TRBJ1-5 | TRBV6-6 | CASSYSAASNQPQHF
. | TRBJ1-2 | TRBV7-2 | CASSPGAGKGYTF
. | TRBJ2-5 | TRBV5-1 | CASSPQGPRETQYF
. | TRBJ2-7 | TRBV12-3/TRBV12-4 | CASSPGRYEQYF
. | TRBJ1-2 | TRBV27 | CASRGGSGYTF
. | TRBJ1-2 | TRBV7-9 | CASSHRDFYGYTF
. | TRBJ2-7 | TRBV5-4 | CASSLDRASYEQYF
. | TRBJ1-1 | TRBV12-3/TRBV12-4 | CASRAWDRRAFF
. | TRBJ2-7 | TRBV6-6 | CASRPGLAGGDEQYF
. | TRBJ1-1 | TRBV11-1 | CASSHHGTAIVTEAFF
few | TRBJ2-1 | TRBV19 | CASSIGPSGRKNEQFF
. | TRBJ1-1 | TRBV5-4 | CASSLLWGPGFTEAFF
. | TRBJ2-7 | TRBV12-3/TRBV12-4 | CASSMGQGHEQYF
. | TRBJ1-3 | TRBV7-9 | CASSPRGNTIYF
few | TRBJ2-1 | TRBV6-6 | CASRPGQTLYNEQFF
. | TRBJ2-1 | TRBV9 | CASSVEGGTGARNEQFF
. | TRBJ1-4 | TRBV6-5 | CASSRDRRYEKLFF
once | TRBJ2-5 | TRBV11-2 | CASSLTGGFQETQYF
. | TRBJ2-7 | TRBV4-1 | CASSPGDRAYEQYF
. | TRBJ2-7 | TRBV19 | CASRPGQNSYEQYF
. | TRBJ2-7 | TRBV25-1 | CASSGQGASEQYF
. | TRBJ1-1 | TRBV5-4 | CASSLAPGAEAFF
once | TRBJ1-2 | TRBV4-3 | CASSQEPRGNYGYTF
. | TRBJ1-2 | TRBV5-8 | CASTVAVSTENYGYTF
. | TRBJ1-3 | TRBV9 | CASSTQSWGDTIYF
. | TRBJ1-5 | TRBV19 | CASSITGPQPQHF